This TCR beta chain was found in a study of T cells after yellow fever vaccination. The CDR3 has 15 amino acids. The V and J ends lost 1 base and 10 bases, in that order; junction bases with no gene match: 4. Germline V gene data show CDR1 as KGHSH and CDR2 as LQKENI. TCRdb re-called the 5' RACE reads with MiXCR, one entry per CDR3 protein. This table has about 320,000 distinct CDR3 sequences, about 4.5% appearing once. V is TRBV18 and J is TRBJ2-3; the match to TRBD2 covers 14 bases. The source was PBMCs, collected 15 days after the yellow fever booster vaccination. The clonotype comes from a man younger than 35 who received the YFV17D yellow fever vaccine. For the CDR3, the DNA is TGTGCCAGCTCACCACAGGGACTAGCGGGAGCAGCGCAGTATTTT. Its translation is CASSPQGLAGAAQYF. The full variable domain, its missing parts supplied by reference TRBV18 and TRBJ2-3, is NAGVMQNPRHLVRRRGQEARLRCSPMKGHSHVYWYRQLPEEGLKFMVYLQKENIIDESGMPKERFSAEFPKEGPSILRIQQVVRGDSAAYFCASSPQGLAGAAQYFGPGTRLTVL.